A single sample gave rise to the 9 T cell receptor beta chains below, sequenced in a study of PD-L1 blockade in urothelial cancer. Some clones are missing from TCRdb's copy, which holds only in-frame ones; the method was immunoSEQ multiplex PCR. The top ten clones hold 8% to 10% of a sample with fewer than 30,000 clones, approximately 88% of them seen once. The material was PBMCs, obtained around atezolizumab (anti-PD-L1) treatment. All receptors come from an older man with urothelial cancer.

This clone was picked up a small number of times. The chain combines TRBV7-3 with TRBJ2-3; 9 bases are a match to TRBD2. There are 15 residues in the CDR3. CDR1 is SGHTA, CDR2 FQGTGA, per germline. Unmatched junction bases numbered 3, after V lost 4 bases and J lost 1 base. CDR3 nucleotide sequence: TGTGCCAGCAGCTCCTTAGCGGGAGGCACAGATACGCAGTATTTT. This gives the protein CASSSLAGGTDTQYF.

This clone showed up just once. The genes are TRBV28 and TRBJ2-6; D remains unclear. The CDR3 loop spans 15 amino acids. CDR1 is MDHEN, CDR2 SYDVKM, per germline. V was pared by 2 bases and J by 1 base, with 6 bases between. CDR3 in DNA: TGTGCCAGCAGTTTACTACAGTCTGGGGCCAACGTCCTGACTTTC. Its translation is CASSLLQSGANVLTF. Combining the CDR3 with reference TRBV28 and TRBJ2-6 gives the whole variable domain DVKVTQSSRYLVKRTGEKVFLECVQDMDHENMFWYRQDPGLGLRLIYFSYDVKMKEKGDIPEGYSVSREKKERFSLILESASTNQTSMYLCASSLLQSGANVLTFGAGSRLTVL.

The V gene is TRBV5-1, the J gene TRBJ2-3; 12 bases are a match to TRBD2. Losses at the gene ends were 5 bases for V and 0 bases for J; bases not matched to a gene: 4. CDR1 and CDR2 from the germline V gene are SGHRS and YFSETQ. The length of the CDR3 is 16 residues. The CDR3: CASRSGLAGSTDTQYF. The CDR3, as DNA: TGCGCCAGCAGGTCAGGACTAGCGGGGAGCACAGATACGCAGTATTTT.

This clone was counted a single time. The rearrangement links TRBV5-5 to TRBJ2-2; D is possibly TRBD1 (5 bases). V gave up 7 bases and J gave up 0 bases, with 13 bases separating them. The CDR3 loop spans 15 amino acids. Germline CDR1 and CDR2: SGHKS and YYEKEE (reference sequence). The CDR3 sequence: CASGIDSTNTGELFF. The CDR3 DNA reads as TGTGCCAGCGGGATTGACAGCACGAACACCGGGGAGCTGTTTTTT.

The DNA for the CDR3 is TGTGCCAGCTCACCGTTCGGGACAGGGGGCCGCACCGGGGAGCTGTTTTTT. Translated: CASSPFGTGGRTGELFF. The rearrangement joins TRBV18 to TRBJ2-2; 12 positions agree with TRBD1. The ends lost 3 bases at V and 4 bases at J; junction bases unmatched: 6. The length of the CDR3 is 17 residues. From germline, CDR1 is KGHSH and CDR2 LQKENI.

The rearrangement uses TRBV5-1 and TRBJ2-1; 7 nucleotides align to TRBD2. J was trimmed by 4 bases and V by 0 bases; bases with no gene match: 4. The CDR3 runs 15 residues. In germline, CDR1 is SGHRS, CDR2 YFSETQ. For the CDR3, the DNA is TGCGCCAGCAGCTTGGGGACGGGGGGATACAATGAGCAGTTCTTC. Its protein product is CASSLGTGGYNEQFF.

J is TRBJ2-1 and V is TRBV6-1; TRBD2 matches at 8 bases. J lost 2 bases, V lost 0 bases, and 3 bases had no gene match. CDR1 MNHNS and CDR2 SASEGT come from the germline V gene. CDR3 length equals 16 residues. In nucleotides, the CDR3 is TGTGCCAGCAGTGAAGCGCAGGGACTAGCCTACAATGAGCAGTTCTTC. Protein: CASSEAQGLAYNEQFF.

The chain combines TRBV6-5 with TRBJ1-3; 7 nucleotides line up with TRBD1. The trim removed 5 bases at V and 3 bases at J, leaving 4 bases unmatched. Germline assignment: CDR1 MNHEY and CDR2 SVGAGI. The CDR3 consists of 14 residues. The CDR3 DNA sequence: TGTGCCAGCAGTGCGTGGGACAGTGGAAACACCATATATTTT. Translating gives CASSAWDSGNTIYF.

This chain uses TRBV10-1 with TRBJ2-1, with 9 bases matching TRBD2. The CDR3 length is 16 residues. Trimming took 1 base from V and 2 from J; bases not matched to a gene: 3. Germline V gives CDR1 WNHNN, CDR2 SYGVQD (reference sequence). Written as DNA, the CDR3 is TGCGCCAGCAGTGAGTTGACTAGCGGAGCCTACAATGAGCAGTTCTTC. This sequence encodes CASSELTSGAYNEQFF.